The 12 T cell receptor beta chains reported below all come from one sample, sequenced in a study of cytomegalovirus exposure and HLA in healthy donors. The PCR employed 60 Vbeta primers together with 13 Jbeta primers. Produced via immunoSEQ multiplex PCR; TCRdb's table is partial and in-frame only. This sample has roughly 43,000 clones, with roughly 60% found just once. Sequencing was performed on PBMCs. The receptors originated from a human donor in good health.

The rearrangement links TRBV5-4 to TRBJ2-1; TRBD1 is a possible D gene (6 bases). Trimming shortened V by 0 bases and J by 3 bases, and 16 bases separated the two germline ends. Germline loops: CDR1 SGHNT, CDR2 YYREEE (reference sequence). CDR3 length equals 17 residues. In DNA, the CDR3 is TGTGCCAGCAGCTTGGGAACAGGGATGGGAATCTACAATGAGCAGTTCTTC. This encodes CASSLGTGMGIYNEQFF.

The rearrangement joins TRBV28 to TRBJ2-3; unclear D gene. CDR1 is MDHEN and CDR2 is SYDVKM in the germline V gene. This CDR3 is 15 amino acids long. V lost 4 bases and J 2 bases, leaving 13 bases between the germline ends. The chain's CDR3 is CASSSYKLNTDTQYF. The CDR3 nucleotides are TGTGCCAGCAGTTCCTATAAGCTGAACACAGATACGCAGTATTTT.

The V and J genes are TRBV10-3 and TRBJ2-7; TRBD2 is a possible D gene (5 bases). The CDR3 length is 14 residues. With 3 bases removed from V and 7 bases from J, the gap between germline ends came to 16 bases. Germline CDR1 and CDR2: ENHRY and SYGVKD. The CDR3 loop is CAISEWSGEVEQYF. The CDR3 DNA follows: TGTGCCATCAGTGAATGGAGCGGTGAGGTAGAGCAGTACTTC.

Only a few counts were recorded for this clone. This chain links TRBV5-1 with TRBJ1-1; unclear D gene. The CDR3 runs 14 residues. Trimming cost V 2 bases and J 4 bases, with 12 bases left between them. Looked up from germline, CDR1 is SGHRS and CDR2 is YFSETQ. The CDR3 region is CASSFGVEGTEAFF. The CDR3, as DNA: TGCGCCAGCAGCTTTGGGGTAGAGGGCACTGAAGCTTTCTTT. Drawing the rest from reference TRBV5-1 and TRBJ1-1, the complete variable domain is KAGVTQTPRYLIKTRGQQVTLSCSPISGHRSVSWYQQTPGQGLQFLFEYFSETQRNKGNFPGRFSGRQFSNSRSEMNVSTLELGDSALYLCASSFGVEGTEAFFGQGTRLTVV.

The V and J genes are TRBV18 and TRBJ2-5; D is unresolved. The CDR3 has 14 residues. Germline V lookup: CDR1 KGHSH, CDR2 LQKENI. V was pared by 5 bases and J by 5 bases, with 15 bases between. CDR3 sequence: CASSTAQQTETQYF. DNA for the CDR3: TGTGCCAGCTCAACCGCACAGCAGACGGAGACCCAGTACTTC. Supplemented by reference TRBV18 and TRBJ2-5, the full variable domain reads NAGVMQNPRHLVRRRGQEARLRCSPMKGHSHVYWYRQLPEEGLKFMVYLQKENIIDESGMPKERFSAEFPKEGPSILRIQQVVRGDSAAYFCASSTAQQTETQYFGPGTRLLVL.

The V and J genes are TRBV7-2 and TRBJ2-1; D possibly corresponds to TRBD2 (6 bases). This CDR3 contains 14 residues. Germline CDR1 reads SGHTA; CDR2 reads FQGNSA. Trimming stripped 2 bases from V and 11 bases from J, with 16 bases between. CDR3 nucleotide sequence: TGTGCCAGCAGCTTAATTAGGCGGGAATCCAAGCAGTTCTTC. Translation: CASSLIRRESKQFF.

The chain uses TRBV6-6 and TRBJ2-1; D remains unclear. The CDR3 contains 12 residues. V lost 0 bases and J 7 bases, leaving 4 bases between the germline ends. CDR1 is MNHNY and CDR2 is SVGAGI in the germline V gene (reference sequence). CDR3 bases: TGTGCCAGCAGTTACTCACTGAATGAGCAGTTCTTC. The encoded protein is CASSYSLNEQFF.

Points on this clone: Compared with germline, one end of the junction differs, possibly owing to a read error. The chain's CDR3 is CASSVLIFGTGSNNEQFF. The CDR3 coding sequence is TGTGCTAGCAGCGTCCTTATCTTCGGGACAGGGTCGAACAATGAGCAGTTCTTC. The chain combines TRBV7-7 with TRBJ2-1; 9 bases are shared with TRBD1. The CDR3 contains 18 residues. CDR1 SSHAT and CDR2 FNYEAQ come from the germline V gene (reference sequence).

The V call is TRBV25-1, the J call TRBJ2-3, with 7 bases fitting TRBD2. Trimming at V came to 5 bases and at J to 3 bases, leaving 8 bases not matched to a gene. From germline, CDR1 is MGHDK and CDR2 SYGVNS. The CDR3 is made up of 15 amino acids. Written as DNA, the CDR3 is TGTGCCAGCAGTCCCGGGGAGGGTCGGACAGATACGCAGTATTTT. Translating it yields CASSPGEGRTDTQYF.

This clone was seen once. The genes are TRBV28 and TRBJ2-4; D unresolved. The CDR3 has 13 amino acids. Deletions cut 5 bases from V and 7 bases from J, with 12 bases between. The germline CDR1 and CDR2 sequences are MDHEN and SYDVKM. In DNA form, the CDR3 reads TGTGCCAGCAGTACCTTGGCAACGAACATTCAGTACTTC. This encodes CASSTLATNIQYF.

The chain employs TRBV5-1 and TRBJ2-5, with 9 nucleotides matching TRBD1. CDR3 length: 15 residues. J lost 4 bases, V lost 0 bases, and 4 bases had no gene match. Germline V CDR1 and CDR2: SGHRS, YFSETQ. This CDR3 is CASSLGTGDTETQYF. Written as DNA, the CDR3 is TGCGCCAGCAGCTTGGGGACAGGGGATACAGAGACCCAGTACTTC.

This clone was detected only a few times. The chain is built from TRBV5-6 and TRBJ2-5, with a weak D call TRBD1 (7 bases). In germline, CDR1 is SGHDT, CDR2 YYEEEE. CDR3 length: 13 amino acids. Trimming left V 4 bases short and J 11 bases short, with 18 bases between. The CDR3 reads CASSQGGPQWQYF. In DNA, the CDR3 is TGTGCCAGCAGCCAGGGGGGACCCCAGTGGCAGTACTTC. The full variable domain, in which reference TRBV5-6 and TRBJ2-5 provide the parts outside the CDR3, is DAGVTQSPTHLIKTRGQQVTLRCSPKSGHDTVSWYQQALGQGPQFIFQYYEEEERQRGNFPDRFSGHQFPNYSSELNVNALLLGDSALYLCASSQGGPQWQYFGPGTRLLVL.